This T cell receptor beta chain derives from a study of T cell responses to AZD1222 COVID-19 vaccine. Comment on this clone: Its specificity is not known.

Libraries were prepared by immunoSEQ multiplex PCR; TCRdb keeps only in-frame clonotypes and omits some of them. The sample shows about 110,000 clones, about 92% of them seen only once. CDR1 and CDR2 (germline): MGHDK, SYGVNS. This CDR3 is 16 amino acids long. V was shortened by 2 bases and J by 2 bases, with 12 bases between the two germline ends. Points from the study as a whole: Per reports, nearly half of all spike-specific TCRs target regions that are unmutated in variants. Most donors were white British, females outnumbered males, and clonal diversity was possibly underestimated. Spike-spanning, vaccine-associated CD4 TCRs were dominant at 160-218 and 743-854. Spike-specific TCR breadth and depth went up after people got two AZD1222 doses.

The origin of this receptor is an adult who received the AZD1222 COVID-19 vaccine. The sequencing used peripheral blood, collected 28 days after the second AZD1222 dose. The V and J genes are TRBV25-1 and TRBJ2-2; a possible D gene is TRBD1 (6 bases). CDR3 nucleotide sequence: TGTGCCAGCAGTGAAAACAGGGAATTAAACACCGGGGAGCTGTTTTTT. Translated: CASSENRELNTGELFF.